Shown below are 32 T cell receptor beta chains from a single sample sequenced in a study of siplizumab effects on memory and regulatory T cells. Profiling relied on immunoSEQ multiplex PCR, and the TCRdb table lists in-frame clones only, not all of them. The top ten hold about 0.15% of the sample, which has about 100,000 clones, more than 85% seen once. Sequences were obtained from CD4+ T cells sorted from blood. Every receptor here comes from a human donor in good health.

The chain has TRBV28 and TRBJ1-3; the D gene is possibly TRBD1 (5 bases). CDR3 length: 15 amino acids. Trimming removed 4 bases at V and 0 bases at J, with 10 bases between. In germline, CDR1 is MDHEN, CDR2 SYDVKM. CDR3 amino acids: CASSSMGHSGNTIYF. CDR3 DNA: TGTGCCAGCAGTTCAATGGGGCACTCTGGAAACACCATATATTTT. Together with reference TRBV28 and TRBJ1-3, the CDR3 gives the full variable domain: DVKVTQSSRYLVKRTGEKVFLECVQDMDHENMFWYRQDPGLGLRLIYFSYDVKMKEKGDIPEGYSVSREKKERFSLILESASTNQTSMYLCASSSMGHSGNTIYFGEGSWLTVV.

The chain has TRBV7-3 and TRBJ2-1; D is possibly TRBD2 (6 bases). Germline CDR1 SGHTA, CDR2 FQGTGA. The CDR3 is 16 residues long. V was clipped by 5 bases and J by 0 bases, with 14 bases between them. The CDR3 coding sequence is TGTGCCAGCAGCCCTCAGGCGGGAAGCTCCTACAATGAGCAGTTCTTC. Translating it yields CASSPQAGSSYNEQFF. The full variable domain, rest sourced from reference TRBV7-3 and TRBJ2-1, is GAGVSQTPSNKVTEKGKYVELRCDPISGHTALYWYRQSLGQGPEFLIYFQGTGAADDSGLPNDRFFAVRPEGSVSTLKIQRTERGDSAVYLCASSPQAGSSYNEQFFGPGTRLTVL.

The genes are TRBV29-1 and TRBJ2-1; a weak D match, TRBD2 (7 bases). The V and J ends lost 4 bases and 7 bases respectively, with 23 bases between them. The CDR3 has 16 residues. Germline V gene lookup returns CDR1 SQVTM and CDR2 ANQGSEA. CDR3 sequence (DNA): TGCAGCGTTGGGGTAGGGGGGGCTCAATTTTGGAATGAGCAGTTCTTC. Amino acid sequence: CSVGVGGAQFWNEQFF.

V gene TRBV4-3 combines with J gene TRBJ2-1; 7 bases match TRBD1. Germline CDR1 LGHNA, CDR2 YSLEER. V lost 1 base and J lost 0; bases outside the gene matches: 6. The CDR3 runs 17 residues. The CDR3 protein is CASSQASDRSSYNEQFF. Written as DNA, the CDR3 is TGCGCCAGCAGCCAAGCATCGGACAGGAGCTCCTACAATGAGCAGTTCTTC.

The CDR3 loop reads CASIEWRGTYEQYF. As DNA, the CDR3 is TGTGCCAGCATTGAGTGGCGGGGTACCTACGAGCAGTACTTC. The chain has TRBV2 and TRBJ2-7; perhaps TRBD2 as D (6 bases). Trimming shortened V by 7 bases and J by 2 bases, and 15 bases separated the two germline ends. This CDR3 is 14 amino acids long. CDR1 is SNHLY and CDR2 is FYNNEI in the germline V gene.

This sequence joins TRBV7-6 and TRBJ2-5, with 8 bases identical to TRBD1. The CDR3 loop spans 13 amino acids. The junction had 5 bases not matched to a gene; V was cut back by 6 bases and J by 5 bases. CDR1 and CDR2 from the germline V gene are SGHVS and FNYEAQ. The CDR3 nucleotides are TGTGCCAGCAGGCCAGGGGGCAGGGAGACCCAGTACTTC. Translation: CASRPGGRETQYF.

The J gene is TRBJ1-1, the V gene TRBV9; no clear D. The germline V and J ends were trimmed by 2 bases and 1 base, with 9 bases remaining between them. The CDR3 covers 14 residues. Germline V gives CDR1 SGDLS, CDR2 YYNGEE. Here the CDR3 reads CASSVGEPNTEAFF. The CDR3 nucleotides are TGTGCCAGCAGCGTTGGAGAACCGAACACTGAAGCTTTCTTT.

The rearrangement uses TRBV6-1 and TRBJ1-2; D perhaps matches TRBD1 (6 bases). Trimming removed 4 bases at V and 6 bases at J, with 24 bases between. This CDR3 region has 17 residues. The V gene's germline CDR1 is MNHNS and CDR2 SASEGT. The CDR3 DNA reads as TGTGCCAGCAGTGTTAGAGGGTCGGGGGCTATAGAGAATGGCTACACCTTC. This gives the protein CASSVRGSGAIENGYTF.

CDR3 DNA sequence: TGTGCCAGCTCACGGACTGGTCTTTATGGCTACACCTTC. This translates into CASSRTGLYGYTF. This chain uses TRBV25-1 with TRBJ1-2; D gene ambiguous. Trimming removed 8 bases from V and 5 bases from J, with 15 bases in between. The CDR3 spans 13 residues. Germline V gene sequence: CDR1 MGHDK, CDR2 SYGVNS.

This CDR3 is CATSRARTGTNGNSPLHF. The CDR3 DNA follows: TGTGCCACCAGCAGAGCTAGAACCGGGACAAATGGTAATTCACCCCTCCACTTT. The V gene is TRBV15, the J gene TRBJ1-6, with a possible D match to TRBD1 (6 bases). From germline, CDR1 is LNHNV and CDR2 YYDKDF (reference sequence). V was clipped by 1 base and J by 6 bases, with 19 bases between them. The CDR3 contains 18 residues.

V and J are TRBV28 and TRBJ2-3, with TRBD2 matching over 7 bases. Germline assignment: CDR1 MDHEN and CDR2 SYDVKM. The CDR3 length is 15 residues. V shed 5 bases and J 6 bases; nucleotides not matched to a gene: 11. The CDR3 spells CASSPFSGGGDTQYF. The CDR3 DNA reads TGTGCCAGCAGTCCCTTCAGTGGGGGAGGGGATACGCAGTATTTT.

This chain uses TRBV7-9 with TRBJ1-2; 7 bases agree with TRBD1. This CDR3 has 13 amino acids. J gave up 4 bases and V 7 bases, and 6 bases lay outside the gene matches. Germline V gene data show CDR1 as SEHNR and CDR2 as FQNEAQ (reference sequence). CDR3 amino acids: CASNSRQGYGYTF. CDR3 in DNA: TGTGCCAGCAACTCGAGACAGGGCTATGGCTACACCTTC.

This clone was seen a single time. This sequence joins TRBV5-4 and TRBJ2-3; no reliable D call. V lost 4 bases and J lost 1, with 16 bases in between. Germline V lookup: CDR1 SGHNT, CDR2 YYREEE (reference sequence). The CDR3 covers 16 residues. The CDR3 DNA sequence: TGTGCCAGCAGCACCGACCCGTCGGCGCGCACAGATACGCAGTATTTT. It codes for CASSTDPSARTDTQYF.

This clone was detected once. The rearrangement uses TRBV7-9 and TRBJ2-1, with 9 bases fitting TRBD2. The V segment lost 1 base and the J segment 6 bases; nucleotides outside the gene matches: 4. Germline assignment: CDR1 SEHNR and CDR2 FQNEAQ (reference sequence). The CDR3 has 15 residues. CDR3 amino acids: CASSLVPAGGNEQFF. In DNA form, the CDR3 reads TGTGCCAGCAGCTTAGTTCCAGCGGGGGGCAATGAGCAGTTCTTC.

The gene calls are TRBV5-4 and TRBJ2-5; 9 nucleotides match TRBD2. This CDR3 is 16 amino acids long. The junction had 9 bases not matched to a gene; V was cut back by 4 bases and J by 2 bases. CDR1 and CDR2 (germline): SGHNT, YYREEE (reference sequence). The CDR3 region is CASSPPDSGGQETQYF. The CDR3 coding sequence is TGTGCCAGCAGCCCACCCGATAGCGGGGGACAAGAGACCCAGTACTTC.

This chain links TRBV21-1 with TRBJ2-2. TRBV21-1 is designated a pseudogene. The CDR3 is made up of 13 amino acids. The CDR3: CASSKDIAGELFF. CDR3 DNA sequence: TGTGCCAGCAGCAAAGACATAGCCGGGGAGCTGTTTTTT.

This rearrangement joins TRBV7-7 to TRBJ1-6; D is unresolved. CDR1 and CDR2 (germline): SSHAT, FNYEAQ (reference sequence). CDR3 length equals 13 residues. V was pared by 5 bases and J by 4 bases, with 6 bases between. Written as DNA, the CDR3 is TGTGCCAGCAGCACGGATTATAATTCACCCCTCCACTTT. This encodes CASSTDYNSPLHF. The entire variable domain, with the rest obtained from reference TRBV7-7 and TRBJ1-6, is as follows: GAGVSQSPRYKVTKRGQDVTLRCDPISSHATLYWYQQALGQGPEFLTYFNYEAQPDKSGLPSDRFSAERPEGSISTLTIQRTEQRDSAMYRCASSTDYNSPLHFGNGTRLTVT.

The rearrangement uses TRBV2 and TRBJ2-7, with D tentatively TRBD2 (6 bases). The CDR3 is 16 amino acids. Trimming stripped 7 bases from V and 1 base from J, with 20 bases between. CDR1 is SNHLY and CDR2 is FYNNEI in the germline V gene. This CDR3 is CASNTPGTYGSYEQYF. CDR3 sequence (DNA): TGTGCCAGCAACACCCCAGGGACTTACGGTTCCTACGAGCAGTACTTC.

The CDR3, as DNA: TGTGCCAGCAGCGGGCCACAGATGGGAAACATTCAGTACTTC. Encoded protein: CASSGPQMGNIQYF. The rearrangement links TRBV7-2 to TRBJ2-4; D is unresolved. Germline-derived CDR1 and CDR2 are SGHTA and FQGNSA. This CDR3 is 14 amino acids long. The V end was cut by 5 bases, the J end by 6 bases, with 14 bases between.

This clone has just one count. The chain carries TRBV29-1 and TRBJ1-1; 11 nucleotides align to TRBD1. Germline assignment: CDR1 SQVTM and CDR2 ANQGSEA. The CDR3 loop spans 12 amino acids. V lost 7 bases and J lost 4; bases outside the gene matches: 2. The CDR3 DNA sequence: TGCAGCGGCGGGACAGGGGGCACTGAAGCTTTCTTT. It codes for CSGGTGGTEAFF.

The genes are TRBV5-1 and TRBJ2-3; D tentatively reads TRBD1 or TRBD2 (5 bases each). Germline V lookup: CDR1 SGHRS, CDR2 YFSETQ. The V and J ends lost 3 bases and 0 bases respectively, with 14 bases between them. The CDR3 is made up of 16 amino acids. CDR3 bases: TGCGCCAGCAGCTGGGGGACGTCGACTAGCACAGATACGCAGTATTTT. Amino acids: CASSWGTSTSTDTQYF.

The V call is TRBV5-4, the J call TRBJ2-7; D is perhaps TRBD1 (5 bases). This CDR3 is built from 14 residues. The V gene's germline CDR1 is SGHNT and CDR2 YYREEE (reference sequence). The V gene lost 0 bases and the J gene lost 6 bases, with 13 bases spanning the gap. The CDR3 spells CASSLEGPSREQYF. Here the CDR3 DNA reads TGTGCCAGCAGCTTGGAGGGGCCGAGCCGCGAGCAGTACTTC. Full variable domain (outside the CDR3, taken from reference TRBV5-4 and TRBJ2-7): ETGVTQSPTHLIKTRGQQVTLRCSSQSGHNTVSWYQQALGQGPQFIFQYYREEENGRGNFPPRFSGLQFPNYSSELNVNALELDDSALYLCASSLEGPSREQYFGPGTRLTVT.

The chain combines TRBV11-1 with TRBJ2-7; 10 bases match TRBD1. This CDR3 contains 16 residues. The J segment lost 3 bases and the V segment lost 4 bases, leaving 9 bases of the junction unmatched. The germline gives CDR1 SGHAT, CDR2 FQDESV (reference sequence). The CDR3 bases are TGTGCCAGCAGCTCCCGGGACAGGGGCGGTATCTACGAGCAGTACTTC. It is translated as CASSSRDRGGIYEQYF.

The chain has TRBV27 and TRBJ1-5, with D uncertain. Trimming cost V 3 bases and J 3 bases, with 9 bases left between them. CDR3 length: 14 residues. From germline, CDR1 is MNHEY and CDR2 SMNVEV (reference sequence). The CDR3 DNA follows: TGTGCCAGCAGTTTTAACCGGTACAATCAGCCCCAGCATTTT. Translated: CASSFNRYNQPQHF.

This chain uses TRBV5-1 with TRBJ1-2; tentative D call: TRBD1 (6 bases). This CDR3 contains 13 residues. Germline CDR1 is SGHRS and CDR2 is YFSETQ. Trimming removed 4 bases at V and 2 bases at J, with 9 bases between. CDR3 sequence: CASSPQGNYGYTF. The CDR3 region has the DNA TGCGCCAGCAGCCCCCAGGGGAACTATGGCTACACCTTC.

The chain links TRBV15 to TRBJ2-1; 7 bases map to TRBD1. Germline loops: CDR1 LNHNV, CDR2 YYDKDF (reference sequence). The CDR3 spans 16 residues. V lost 0 bases to trimming and J lost 2 bases; unmatched junction nucleotides: 4. The CDR3 sequence: CATSREKQGTYNEQFF. The CDR3 DNA sequence: TGTGCCACCAGCAGAGAGAAACAGGGGACCTACAATGAGCAGTTCTTC.

J is TRBJ1-3 and V is TRBV10-3; D uncertain. V shed 4 bases and J shed 1 base, with 11 bases lying between them. There are 15 residues in the CDR3. Germline V gene data show CDR1 as ENHRY and CDR2 as SYGVKD. This chain's CDR3 is CAISGPLVSGNTIYF. The CDR3 DNA reads TGTGCCATCAGTGGACCGTTGGTATCTGGAAACACCATATATTTT.

This chain uses TRBV6-1 with TRBJ1-2; D uncertain. In germline, CDR1 is MNHNS, CDR2 SASEGT. V shed 1 base and J shed 8 bases, with 20 bases lying between them. CDR3 length: 16 amino acids. The CDR3 protein is CASSEGVLAGPGGYTF. CDR3 in DNA: TGTGCCAGCAGTGAAGGGGTTCTGGCTGGACCCGGAGGCTACACCTTC.

The V and J genes are TRBV5-1 and TRBJ2-7; D possibly corresponds to TRBD2 (5 bases). The germline gives CDR1 SGHRS, CDR2 YFSETQ. The CDR3 extends over 14 amino acids. V lost 4 bases, J lost 0 bases, and 11 bases lay in between. The CDR3 spells CASSGGLSSYEQYF. The CDR3 nucleotides are TGCGCCAGCAGCGGCGGACTCAGCTCCTACGAGCAGTACTTC.

V gene TRBV6-6 combines with J gene TRBJ1-5, with D possibly matching TRBD1 (6 bases). Germline CDR1 MNHNY, CDR2 SVGAGI (reference sequence). V gave up 6 bases and J gave up 3 bases, with 9 bases separating them. The CDR3 is 13 amino acids. CDR3 sequence: CASRTGPNQPQHF. CDR3 in DNA: TGTGCCAGCAGAACAGGGCCCAATCAGCCCCAGCATTTT.

The chain is built from TRBV7-6 and TRBJ2-2; tentative D call: TRBD2 (7 bases). Per the germline V gene, CDR1 is SGHVS and CDR2 is FNYEAQ. V dropped 7 bases and J dropped 1 base, with 16 bases sitting between them. This CDR3 comprises 16 residues. CDR3 protein: CASTQGGGLNTGELFF. Written as DNA, the CDR3 is TGTGCCAGCACCCAGGGCGGGGGCCTGAACACCGGGGAGCTGTTTTTT.

The chain links TRBV7-9 to TRBJ2-1, with D perhaps TRBD2 (7 bases). The V end was cut by 3 bases, the J end by 6 bases, with 18 bases between. CDR1 SEHNR and CDR2 FQNEAQ come from the germline V gene (reference sequence). CDR3 length equals 16 residues. Written as DNA, the CDR3 is TGTGCCAGCAGCTTTTTACGGGGGGCGATCCCCAATGAGCAGTTCTTC. It translates to CASSFLRGAIPNEQFF.